The next 25 T cell receptor beta chains were all read from a single sample in a study of blood T cell repertoires in COVID-19 (dated by TCRdb to the early 2020s). Receptors were amplified or captured by the immunoSEQ multiplex PCR assay. TCRdb limited this immuneACCESS table to in-frame rearrangements with V and J called. A share of clones is missing; checked studies link under half to unresolved V genes, and the rest is unexplained. The sample includes 45,000 to 55,000 clones, with around 90% observed a single time. 2.5% to 4% of the sample comes from the top ten. Source material: peripheral blood. Receptors were obtained from a human donor in a cohort sampled during active COVID-19.

CDR3 DNA sequence: TGTGCCAGCAGCTTGGTTAAGGGGCTTAGTAATGAGCAGTTCTTC. Its protein is CASSLVKGLSNEQFF. This chain uses TRBV5-8 with TRBJ2-1; weak D call: TRBD1 (5 bases). V lost 0 bases to trimming and J lost 7 bases, with 14 bases between them. Germline V gene lookup returns CDR1 SGHTS and CDR2 YDEGEE. CDR3 length: 15 amino acids.

J is TRBJ1-2 and V is TRBV7-2; 8 bases fit TRBD1. Germline CDR1 and CDR2: SGHTA and FQGNSA. The CDR3 loop spans 16 amino acids. V lost 5 bases and J lost 4; bases outside the gene matches: 12. The CDR3 spells CASSARTGPVAYGYTF. The CDR3 nucleotides are TGTGCCAGCAGCGCCCGGACAGGGCCAGTAGCCTATGGCTACACCTTC.

In its sample, this clone was seen a few times. CDR3 coding DNA: TGTGCCAGCAGTTTTGAGGGCATGAACACTGAAGCTTTCTTT. Protein product: CASSFEGMNTEAFF. This chain joins TRBV6-5 and TRBJ1-1; unclear D gene. Germline CDR1 and CDR2: MNHEY and SVGAGI. The CDR3 sequence is 14 residues long. V dropped 4 bases and J dropped 0 bases, with 9 bases sitting between them.

The gene calls are TRBV18 and TRBJ2-1; 7 bases are shared with TRBD1. The CDR3 consists of 15 residues. The V gene's germline CDR1 is KGHSH and CDR2 LQKENI. The trim removed 3 bases at V and 2 bases at J, leaving 4 bases unmatched. Here the CDR3 DNA reads TGTGCCAGCTCACCCGGACAGGCCACCTACAATGAGCAGTTCTTC. As protein: CASSPGQATYNEQFF.

The chain employs TRBV11-2 and TRBJ2-7, with 8 bases identical to TRBD2. The CDR3 has 16 residues. The germline CDR1 and CDR2 sequences are SGHAT and FQNNGV. V shed 2 bases and J 6 bases; nucleotides not matched to a gene: 12. The CDR3 DNA follows: TGTGCCAGCAGCTTACGTCGGCGGGAGGCGGCAGGCGAGCAGTACTTC. This encodes CASSLRRREAAGEQYF.

The chain recombines TRBV24-1 with TRBJ1-2; 10 nucleotides match TRBD1. This CDR3 comprises 15 residues. Looked up from germline, CDR1 is KGHDR and CDR2 is SFDVKD. V was pared by 3 bases and J by 3 bases, with 3 bases of the junction left unmatched. The CDR3 region has the DNA TGTGCCACCAGTGATGCGACAGGGGGCGACTATGGCTACACCTTC. Residues: CATSDATGGDYGYTF.

The J gene is TRBJ2-7, the V gene TRBV19; the match to TRBD2 covers 8 bases. Germline CDR1 is LNHDA and CDR2 is SQIVND (reference sequence). V lost 6 bases, J lost 6 bases, and 7 bases stayed unmatched. The CDR3 covers 13 residues. CDR3 residues: CASRPAGVGEQYF. CDR3 sequence (DNA): TGTGCCAGTAGACCAGCGGGGGTTGGCGAGCAGTACTTC.

The chain links TRBV5-6 to TRBJ2-1, with D tentatively TRBD1 (5 bases). The CDR3 consists of 12 residues. Germline CDR1 SGHDT, CDR2 YYEEEE. V was trimmed by 4 bases and J by 9 bases, leaving 11 bases between them. CDR3 region: CASSVDRSEQFF. DNA of the CDR3: TGTGCCAGCAGCGTCGACAGATCTGAGCAGTTCTTC.

The rearrangement joins TRBV5-1 to TRBJ2-7; TRBD1 aligns across 9 bases. This CDR3 is 15 amino acids long. Trimming cost V 0 bases and J 5 bases; bases outside gene matches: 6. Germline loops: CDR1 SGHRS, CDR2 YFSETQ. The DNA of the CDR3 is TGCGCCAGCAGCTTGGCCGGGACAGGGTTCGACGAGCAGTACTTC. Amino acid sequence: CASSLAGTGFDEQYF.

The chain combines TRBV7-9 with TRBJ2-3; 7 positions agree with TRBD2. From germline, CDR1 is SEHNR and CDR2 FQNEAQ (reference sequence). The CDR3 loop spans 16 amino acids. The V gene end was trimmed by 0 bases and the J gene end by 2 bases; junction bases not matched to a gene: 5. The CDR3 is CASSLATGGLTDTQYF. As DNA, the CDR3 is TGTGCCAGCAGCTTAGCCACGGGAGGACTCACAGATACGCAGTATTTT.

V gene TRBV11-2 combines with J gene TRBJ2-3, with D possibly TRBD2 on 5 matching bases. There are 13 residues in the CDR3. Germline loops: CDR1 SGHAT, CDR2 FQNNGV. Trimming cost V 1 base and J 9 bases, with 11 bases left between them. This CDR3 reads CASSLAPGMTQYF. DNA for the CDR3: TGTGCCAGCAGCTTAGCTCCGGGGATGACGCAGTATTTT.

This clone was picked up a small number of times. The chain combines TRBV3-1 (or the pseudogene TRBV3-2) with TRBJ1-5; D gene uncertain. Germline V gene data show CDR1 as LGHDT and CDR2 as YNNKEL (reference sequence). Trimming removed 0 bases at V and 7 bases at J, with 4 bases between. This CDR3 has 12 residues. This CDR3 reads CASSQDRQPQHF. In DNA form, the CDR3 reads TGTGCCAGCAGCCAAGATCGGCAGCCCCAGCATTTT.

This chain joins TRBV9 and TRBJ1-1; 8 positions agree with TRBD1. Germline V gene data show CDR1 as SGDLS and CDR2 as YYNGEE. The CDR3 runs to 14 residues. The ends lost 4 bases at V and 5 bases at J; junction bases unmatched: 7. The CDR3 sequence is CASSIKDRVTEAFF. The CDR3, as DNA: TGTGCCAGCAGCATCAAGGACAGGGTTACTGAAGCTTTCTTT.

The chain couples TRBV6-5 to TRBJ1-1; D unclear. The ends were cut back, 0 bases at V and 1 base at J, with 9 bases in the middle. The CDR3 is 15 residues long. CDR1 MNHEY and CDR2 SVGAGI come from the germline V gene. CDR3 in amino acids: CASSYSRGSNTEAFF. In nucleotides, the CDR3 is TGTGCCAGCAGTTACTCGAGAGGGTCGAACACTGAAGCTTTCTTT.

CDR3 protein: CASSPGTGEAGYTF. In DNA form, the CDR3 reads TGTGCCAGCTCACCGGGGACAGGGGAGGCGGGCTACACCTTC. This chain links TRBV18 with TRBJ1-2; 10 bases map to TRBD1. This CDR3 has 14 amino acids. The V gene's germline CDR1 is KGHSH and CDR2 LQKENI. V was pared by 3 bases and J by 8 bases, with 6 bases of the junction left unmatched.

The chain is built from TRBV5-1 and TRBJ1-2; 8 bases align to TRBD1. V lost 0 bases to trimming and J lost 2 bases; unmatched junction nucleotides: 0. The CDR3 totals 14 residues. Per germline, CDR1 SGHRS and CDR2 YFSETQ. The CDR3 DNA reads TGCGCCAGCAGCTTGGGACAGGGGAACTATGGCTACACCTTC. Translation gives CASSLGQGNYGYTF. The full variable domain, with the rest looked up from reference TRBV5-1 and TRBJ1-2, is KAGVTQTPRYLIKTRGQQVTLSCSPISGHRSVSWYQQTPGQGLQFLFEYFSETQRNKGNFPGRFSGRQFSNSRSEMNVSTLELGDSALYLCASSLGQGNYGYTFGSGTRLTVV.

This clone has only one observation. This chain connects TRBV4-1 to TRBJ2-1, with 11 positions matching TRBD2. Germline assignment: CDR1 MGHRA and CDR2 YSYEKL. The V gene end was trimmed by 4 bases and the J gene end by 2 bases; junction bases not matched to a gene: 4. This CDR3 spans 16 amino acids. Written as DNA, the CDR3 is TGCGCCAGCAGCCTACTAGCGGGAGATACCTACAATGAGCAGTTCTTC. Translated, it gives CASSLLAGDTYNEQFF.

The chain is built from TRBV27 and TRBJ2-7; 13 bases agree with TRBD2. CDR1 MNHEY and CDR2 SMNVEV come from the germline V gene (reference sequence). The CDR3 is 20 residues long. V lost 2 bases and J lost 6; bases outside the gene matches: 19. In DNA, the CDR3 is TGTGCCAGCAGTTTACGGGGGCCGGGACTAGCGGGGAGGGGCCCTCTCGAGCAGTACTTC. Translating it yields CASSLRGPGLAGRGPLEQYF.

On this clone: Sequence at one end of the junction differs from germline and may be a read error. The chain uses TRBV7-7 and TRBJ2-2; 9 bases line up with TRBD1. The CDR3 runs to 16 residues. In germline, CDR1 is SSHAT, CDR2 FNYEAQ (reference sequence). CDR3 in amino acids: CASSPRGTGNGGELFF. CDR3 sequence (DNA): TGTGCTAGCAGCCCGAGAGGGACAGGGAATGGCGGGGAGCTGTTTTTT.

The chain combines TRBV24-1 with TRBJ1-4; TRBD1 matches 9 bases. Germline values: CDR1 KGHDR, CDR2 SFDVKD. V shed 4 bases, J shed 6 bases, and the junction held 8 bases outside the gene matches. The CDR3 has 16 residues. CDR3 nucleotides: TGTGCCACCAGTGACTCCCAGACAGGGGGTTATGAAAAACTGTTTTTT. Its translation is CATSDSQTGGYEKLFF.

The chain joins TRBV9 to TRBJ2-1; 8 bases fit TRBD2. V shed 4 bases, J shed 5 bases, and the junction held 5 bases outside the gene matches. The germline V gene has CDR1 SGDLS and CDR2 YYNGEE. The CDR3 is made up of 14 amino acids. CDR3 DNA: TGTGCCAGCAGCCCCACTAGCGGTGACAATGAGCAGTTCTTC. It specifies CASSPTSGDNEQFF.

The V call is TRBV11-2, the J call TRBJ1-2; TRBD1 aligns across 12 bases. With 4 bases clipped from V and 1 base from J, the junction kept 13 bases outside the gene matches. This CDR3 is 19 amino acids long. In germline, CDR1 is SGHAT, CDR2 FQNNGV. The CDR3 DNA reads TGTGCCAGCAGCTCCCACAAGTCCGGGACAGGGGGCCTTAACTATGGCTACACCTTC. It encodes CASSSHKSGTGGLNYGYTF.

The V and J genes are TRBV3-1 (or the pseudogene TRBV3-2) and TRBJ1-3; the D is unclear. The ends were cut back, 4 bases at V and 3 bases at J, with 16 bases in the middle. CDR1 is LGHDT, CDR2 YNNKEL, per germline (reference sequence). The CDR3 is 16 residues long. The CDR3 spells CASSPELWRVGNTIYF. For the CDR3, the DNA is TGTGCCAGCAGCCCAGAACTTTGGAGGGTTGGAAACACCATATATTTT.

This chain joins TRBV5-6 and TRBJ2-1, with a tentative D call TRBD1 (6 bases). The V end was cut by 3 bases, the J end by 9 bases, with 13 bases between. In germline, CDR1 is SGHDT, CDR2 YYEEEE. The CDR3 consists of 13 residues. The CDR3 DNA is TGTGCCAGCAGCTCGACGACAGGTTTTGAGCAGTTCTTC. Translating gives CASSSTTGFEQFF.

V gene TRBV6-6 combines with J gene TRBJ1-1; tentatively, D is TRBD1 (6 bases). The CDR3 covers 12 residues. Trimming stripped 10 bases from V and 3 bases from J, with 12 bases between. CDR1 and CDR2 (germline): MNHNY, SVGAGI (reference sequence). The CDR3 here is CATQGRDTEAFF. The CDR3 coding sequence is TGTGCCACCCAGGGGCGGGACACTGAAGCTTTCTTT.